This entry concerns a single T cell receptor (beta chain). Its cognate antigen is unknown. The data originate from a study of beta chain features in type 1 diabetes. Study in general: 107,917,701 sorted cells were examined across all samples.

Whole-study results and caveats: Overrepresentation of cells with high TCR expression could result from cDNA sequencing.

Every isolated RNA sample was fully reverse transcribed, so sequencing captured expressed TCRB transcripts. TCRdb keeps only in-frame clones here, not all; method: immunoSEQ multiplex PCR. The sample carries about 110,000 clones, 30% to 50% recorded once. This CDR3 has 16 residues. The germline gives CDR1 KGHSH, CDR2 LQKENI. The J segment lost 0 bases and the V segment lost 2 bases, leaving 7 bases of the junction unmatched. The chain is built from TRBV18 and TRBJ2-7, with 7 bases matching TRBD1. This TCR derives from a woman between 18 and 29 years old in good health. Sample: stem cell memory CD4+ T cells from blood. The CDR3 protein is CASSPLPTGFSYEQYF. The CDR3 region has the DNA TGTGCCAGCTCACCATTACCGACAGGGTTCTCCTACGAGCAGTACTTC.